Below, 21 T cell receptor beta chains from the same sample are listed, as sequenced in a study of blood T cell repertoires in COVID-19. Sequencing used immunoSEQ multiplex PCR; TCRdb keeps in-frame clones, though not all of them. The sample holds tens of thousands of clones; roughly 80% are singletons and the top ten take approximately 8.8%. The sample was peripheral blood. The source of these receptors is a man in his 60s with acute or convalescent COVID-19.

This clone was seen only a few times. The chain recombines TRBV19 with TRBJ1-2; D call uncertain. Germline assignment: CDR1 LNHDA and CDR2 SQIVND (reference sequence). This CDR3 region has 12 residues. Trimming removed 0 bases at V and 4 bases at J, with 3 bases between. The DNA of the CDR3 is TGTGCCAGTAGTATAGACAGCTATGGCTACACCTTC. The encoded protein is CASSIDSYGYTF.

The V call is TRBV3-1 (or the pseudogene TRBV3-2), the J call TRBJ1-4, with D unclear. The germline V gene has CDR1 LGHDT and CDR2 YNNKEL (reference sequence). The V gene lost 3 bases and the J gene lost 8 bases, with 13 bases spanning the gap. The CDR3 is 14 residues long. The CDR3 region is CASSQETTGEKLFF. As DNA, the CDR3 is TGTGCCAGCAGCCAGGAGACTACTGGGGAAAAACTGTTTTTT.

The genes are TRBV10-1 and TRBJ1-1; D gene ambiguous. Germline-derived CDR1 and CDR2 are WNHNN and SYGVQD (reference sequence). V lost 4 bases and J lost 1, with 10 bases in between. The CDR3 contains 14 residues. CDR3 coding DNA: TGCGCCAGCAGTGCCCTGGGCCAGAACACTGAAGCTTTCTTT. Residues: CASSALGQNTEAFF.

The chain joins TRBV5-1 to TRBJ2-1; 10 bases align to TRBD2. V lost 2 bases, J lost 3 bases, and 5 bases stayed unmatched. From germline, CDR1 is SGHRS and CDR2 YFSETQ. The CDR3 is 16 amino acids. CDR3: CASSFGVAGGYNEQFF. The CDR3 DNA follows: TGCGCCAGCAGCTTCGGGGTAGCGGGGGGCTACAATGAGCAGTTCTTC. The variable domain in full, with the rest retrieved from reference TRBV5-1 and TRBJ2-1, is KAGVTQTPRYLIKTRGQQVTLSCSPISGHRSVSWYQQTPGQGLQFLFEYFSETQRNKGNFPGRFSGRQFSNSRSEMNVSTLELGDSALYLCASSFGVAGGYNEQFFGPGTRLTVL.

This chain joins TRBV6-5 and TRBJ1-2; TRBD1 matches 7 bases. Germline-derived CDR1 and CDR2 are MNHEY and SVGAGI. The CDR3 is made up of 12 amino acids. V lost 8 bases, J lost 4 bases, and 4 bases stayed unmatched. Here the CDR3 reads CASWGQRYGYTF. The CDR3 coding sequence is TGTGCCAGCTGGGGACAGCGCTATGGCTACACCTTC.

The V call is TRBV2, the J call TRBJ2-7; 14 bases match TRBD2. Per the germline V gene, CDR1 is SNHLY and CDR2 is FYNNEI. The CDR3 contains 16 residues. The V gene end was trimmed by 5 bases and the J gene end by 3 bases; junction bases not matched to a gene: 6. The CDR3 DNA reads TGTGCCAGCAGTCGACTAGCGGGGGGGCAAAGCTACGAGCAGTACTTC. Translation: CASSRLAGGQSYEQYF.

The table lists this clone with a count of one. The rearrangement links TRBV3-1 (or the pseudogene TRBV3-2) to TRBJ1-6; 7 nucleotides agree with TRBD1. The CDR3 extends over 14 amino acids. Germline V CDR1 and CDR2: LGHDT, YNNKEL (reference sequence). With 2 bases clipped from V and 6 bases from J, the junction kept 1 base outside the gene matches. This CDR3 is CASSQHRGNSPLHF. In DNA, the CDR3 is TGTGCCAGCAGCCAACACAGGGGTAATTCACCCCTCCACTTT.

The genes are TRBV11-2 and TRBJ2-3; weak D call: TRBD2 (6 bases). Germline V gene lookup returns CDR1 SGHAT and CDR2 FQNNGV. The CDR3 loop spans 17 amino acids. V lost 1 base and J lost 4, with 18 bases in between. CDR3 region: CASSLALVGSGPDTQYF. The CDR3 nucleotides read TGTGCCAGCAGCTTAGCCCTCGTCGGGAGCGGCCCAGATACGCAGTATTTT.

The chain is built from TRBV6-6 and TRBJ1-5; 7 bases align to TRBD1. This CDR3 is 15 amino acids long. V trimming: 6 bases; J trimming: 0 bases; junction bases outside the gene matches: 5. Germline V gene lookup returns CDR1 MNHNY and CDR2 SVGAGI (reference sequence). DNA for the CDR3: TGTGCCAGCAGAACCGGGACAGATAGCAATCAGCCCCAGCATTTT. Amino acids: CASRTGTDSNQPQHF.

This CDR3 is CASSLASGGEETQYF. CDR3 sequence (DNA): TGCGCCAGCAGCCTAGCTTCGGGGGGAGAAGAGACCCAGTACTTC. This sequence joins TRBV5-1 and TRBJ2-5; 7 bases are shared with TRBD2. Unmatched junction bases numbered 9, after V lost 4 bases and J lost 3 bases. The CDR3 covers 15 residues. Per germline, CDR1 SGHRS and CDR2 YFSETQ.

The CDR3 spells CASGGGRSTDTQYF. The CDR3 nucleotides are TGTGCCAGCGGGGGGGGCAGGAGCACAGATACGCAGTATTTT. The chain links TRBV2 to TRBJ2-3; D is perhaps TRBD2 (7 bases). The germline V and J ends were trimmed by 8 bases and 0 bases, with 12 bases remaining between them. This CDR3 has 14 amino acids. From germline, CDR1 is SNHLY and CDR2 FYNNEI.

The genes are TRBV30 and TRBJ1-5; tentative D call: TRBD1 (5 bases). The CDR3 totals 15 residues. V shed 2 bases and J shed 6 bases, with 17 bases lying between them. Germline V CDR1 and CDR2: GTSNPN, SVGIG (reference sequence). CDR3 bases: TGTGCCTGGAGTCTTGGGACTTTTACGGGTCAGCCCCAGCATTTT. Translating it yields CAWSLGTFTGQPQHF.

This clone was counted once. V and J are TRBV29-1 and TRBJ1-1; tentatively, D is TRBD1 (5 bases). The CDR3 loop spans 13 amino acids. Germline CDR1 and CDR2: SQVTM and ANQGSEA. V was cut by 7 bases and J by 11 bases, with 23 bases left in between. CDR3: CSARRGDQGRAFF. The CDR3 bases are TGCAGCGCCAGAAGGGGAGACCAAGGGAGGGCTTTCTTT.

Written as DNA, the CDR3 is TGTGCCAGCAGCCCGGGACTAGCGGGGGGCCAAGAGACCCAGTACTTC. It specifies CASSPGLAGGQETQYF. The J gene is TRBJ2-5, the V gene TRBV11-2; 15 nucleotides agree with TRBD2. The CDR3 has 16 residues. With V trimmed by 5 bases and J by 1 base, 2 bases remained unmatched. The V gene's germline CDR1 is SGHAT and CDR2 FQNNGV.

The chain carries TRBV4-1 and TRBJ1-2; D is uncertain. Germline CDR1 reads MGHRA; CDR2 reads YSYEKL. The CDR3 contains 16 residues. Trimming took 0 bases from V and 7 from J, leaving 18 bases between them. CDR3 amino acids: CASSQDRAVLMSGYTF. The CDR3 DNA reads as TGCGCCAGCAGCCAAGATAGAGCCGTATTGATGAGTGGCTACACCTTC.

The CDR3 sequence is CASSLQGPTEAFF. CDR3 nucleotide sequence: TGTGCCAGCAGTTTACAGGGGCCAACTGAAGCTTTCTTT. V gene TRBV27 combines with J gene TRBJ1-1; possibly TRBD1 for D (6 bases). This CDR3 has 13 residues. CDR1 is MNHEY, CDR2 SMNVEV, per germline (reference sequence). Trimming removed 2 bases from V and 5 bases from J, with 9 bases in between.

The sample holds one count of this clone. This chain links TRBV19 with TRBJ1-3; D unclear. The CDR3 has 14 amino acids. Trimming stripped 5 bases from V and 3 bases from J, with 11 bases between. CDR1 is LNHDA and CDR2 is SQIVND in the germline V gene (reference sequence). CDR3 region: CASSEGEVGNTIYF. CDR3 coding DNA: TGTGCCAGTAGTGAGGGAGAGGTTGGAAACACCATATATTTT.

Remarks on this clone: The same CDR3 is also encoded by other DNA sequences in this sample. The V and J genes are TRBV15 and TRBJ1-1; D call uncertain. V was pared by 0 bases and J by 1 base, with 6 bases between. The CDR3 has 14 residues. In germline, CDR1 is LNHNV, CDR2 YYDKDF (reference sequence). The CDR3 region has the DNA TGTGCCACCAGCAGAGATCGGGAGAACACTGAAGCTTTCTTT. Translation: CATSRDRENTEAFF.

CDR3 sequence reads: CASSRTTHNEQFF. DNA of the CDR3: TGTGCCAGCAGCCGGACTACCCACAATGAGCAGTTCTTC. The chain employs TRBV5-4 and TRBJ2-1, with a weak D call TRBD2 (6 bases). The CDR3 runs 13 residues. V lost 4 bases, J lost 5 bases, and 10 bases lay in between. Germline CDR1 reads SGHNT; CDR2 reads YYREEE (reference sequence). Based on the CDR3 plus reference TRBV5-4 and TRBJ2-1, the full variable domain is ETGVTQSPTHLIKTRGQQVTLRCSSQSGHNTVSWYQQALGQGPQFIFQYYREEENGRGNFPPRFSGLQFPNYSSELNVNALELDDSALYLCASSRTTHNEQFFGPGTRLTVL.

The chain couples TRBV6-5 to TRBJ2-7, with D possibly matching TRBD1 (5 bases). CDR1 is MNHEY, CDR2 SVGAGI, per germline. Trimming cost V 6 bases and J 0 bases, with 12 bases left between them. The CDR3 consists of 14 residues. CDR3 amino acids: CASRSQGFSYEQYF. CDR3 nucleotide sequence: TGTGCCAGCAGGAGTCAGGGATTCTCCTACGAGCAGTACTTC.

The J gene is TRBJ1-2, the V gene TRBV7-9; 7 bases align to TRBD1. CDR3 length: 15 residues. V lost 2 bases, J lost 2 bases, and 5 bases stayed unmatched. Germline CDR1 and CDR2: SEHNR and FQNEAQ (reference sequence). The DNA of the CDR3 is TGTGCCAGCAGCTTAAAAGGGGACAGCAACTATGGCTACACCTTC. It yields the protein CASSLKGDSNYGYTF. The full variable domain, its missing parts supplied by reference TRBV7-9 and TRBJ1-2, is DTGVSQNPRHKITKRGQNVTFRCDPISEHNRLYWYRQTLGQGPEFLTYFQNEAQLEKSRLLSDRFSAERPKGSFSTLEIQRTEQGDSAMYLCASSLKGDSNYGYTFGSGTRLTVV.